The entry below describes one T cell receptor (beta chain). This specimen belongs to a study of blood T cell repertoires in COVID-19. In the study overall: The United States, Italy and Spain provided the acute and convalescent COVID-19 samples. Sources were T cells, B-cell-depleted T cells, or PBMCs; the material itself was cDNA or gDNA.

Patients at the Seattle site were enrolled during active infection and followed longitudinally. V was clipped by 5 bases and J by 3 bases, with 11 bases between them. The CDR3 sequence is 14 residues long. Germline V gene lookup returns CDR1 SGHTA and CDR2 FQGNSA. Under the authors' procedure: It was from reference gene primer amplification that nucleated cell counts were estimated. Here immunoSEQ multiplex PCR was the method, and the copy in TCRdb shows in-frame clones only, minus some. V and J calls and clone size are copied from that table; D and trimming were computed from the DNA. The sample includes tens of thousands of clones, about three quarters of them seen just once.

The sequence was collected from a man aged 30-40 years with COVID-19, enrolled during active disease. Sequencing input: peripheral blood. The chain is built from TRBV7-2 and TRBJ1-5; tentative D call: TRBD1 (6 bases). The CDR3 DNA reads TGTGCCAGCAGCGCACAGGGATTCAATCAGCCCCAGCATTTT. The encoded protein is CASSAQGFNQPQHF.